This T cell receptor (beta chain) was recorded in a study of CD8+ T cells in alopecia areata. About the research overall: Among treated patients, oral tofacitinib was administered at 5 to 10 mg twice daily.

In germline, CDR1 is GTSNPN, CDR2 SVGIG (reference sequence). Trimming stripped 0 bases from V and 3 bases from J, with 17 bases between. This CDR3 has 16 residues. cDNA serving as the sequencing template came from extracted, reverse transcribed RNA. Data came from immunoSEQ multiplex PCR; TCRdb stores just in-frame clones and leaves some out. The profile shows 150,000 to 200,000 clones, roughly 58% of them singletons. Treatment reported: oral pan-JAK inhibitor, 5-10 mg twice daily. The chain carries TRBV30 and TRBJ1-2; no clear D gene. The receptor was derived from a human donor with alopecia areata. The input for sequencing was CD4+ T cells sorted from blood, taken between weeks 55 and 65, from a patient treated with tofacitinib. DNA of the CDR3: TGTGCCTGGAGTGTACGCCGGCAGGCGCCTTACTATGGCTACACCTTC. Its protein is CAWSVRRQAPYYGYTF.